Sequencing of this T cell receptor (beta chain) was carried out in a study of blood T cell repertoires in COVID-19. Study-level information: T cells, B-cell-depleted T cells, or PBMCs supplied cDNA or gDNA.

Followed longitudinally, the Seattle patients had been enrolled during active infection. This CDR3 comprises 18 residues. Germline V CDR1 and CDR2: LGHDT, YNNKEL (reference sequence). Trimming left V 1 base short and J 0 bases short, with 16 bases between. Assay: immunoSEQ multiplex PCR; the TCRdb copy retains only in-frame clones and omits some. The sample carries some 190,000 clones, around 80% recorded once. This sequence was found in a woman aged 60-70 years with COVID-19, enrolled during active disease. The chain has TRBV3-1 (or the pseudogene TRBV3-2) and TRBJ2-1, with D possibly TRBD2 on 6 matching bases. Material: peripheral blood. In DNA, the CDR3 is TGTGCCAGCAGCCAAGGGCTTAGCGGAGTGGGCTCCTACAATGAGCAGTTCTTC. This codes for CASSQGLSGVGSYNEQFF.